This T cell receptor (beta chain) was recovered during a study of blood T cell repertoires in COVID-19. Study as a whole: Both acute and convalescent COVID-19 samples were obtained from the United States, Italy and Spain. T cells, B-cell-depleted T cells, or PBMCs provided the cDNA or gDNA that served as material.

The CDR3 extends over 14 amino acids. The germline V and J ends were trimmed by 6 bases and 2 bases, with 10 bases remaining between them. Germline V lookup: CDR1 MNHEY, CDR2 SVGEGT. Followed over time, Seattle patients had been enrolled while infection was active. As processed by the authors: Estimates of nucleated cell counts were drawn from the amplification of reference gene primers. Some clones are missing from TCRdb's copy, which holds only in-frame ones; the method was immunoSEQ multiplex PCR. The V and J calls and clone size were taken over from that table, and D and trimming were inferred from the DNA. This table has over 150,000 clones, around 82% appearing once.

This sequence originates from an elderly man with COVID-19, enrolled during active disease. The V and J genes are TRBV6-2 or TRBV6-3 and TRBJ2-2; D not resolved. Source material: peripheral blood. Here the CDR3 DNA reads TGTGCCAGCAGCAGTGACTTAAACACCGGGGAGCTGTTTTTT. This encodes CASSSDLNTGELFF.